These 11 T cell receptor beta chains share one sample of origin, sequenced in a study of blood T cells in healthy people across ages (dated by TCRdb to between 2015 and 2017). The method was 5' RACE. These reads were obtained on an Illumina HiSeq 2500. A second PCR of roughly 6 to 12 cycles was performed with a sample-barcoded 5' primer and a J-beta primer mix. TCRdb took the public reads, trimmed them with fastp at Q25, ran MiXCR for clone calling and kept in-frame beta chains. Here each entry gathers all rows of one CDR3 protein and keeps the most common genes and DNA. For this sample there are some 1.7 million distinct CDR3 sequences; 28% appear just once. The top ten clonotypes cover 7.7% of the sample. Specimen: blood. The origin of the receptors is a woman in her twenties or thirties in good health.

The V and J genes are TRBV11-2 and TRBJ1-2; D unresolved. The CDR3 consists of 17 residues. In germline, CDR1 is SGHAT, CDR2 FQNNGV. V dropped 2 bases and J dropped 2 bases, with 18 bases sitting between them. DNA of the CDR3: TGTGCCAGCAGCTTAACAGTTCGCAGCCCAAGAAACTATGGCTACACCTTC. Its translation: CASSLTVRSPRNYGYTF.

This clonotype was seen only a few times. The chain recombines TRBV7-7 with TRBJ2-4; TRBD1 aligns across 7 bases. The assigned J gene may be wrong: the sequence end matches TRBJ2-7 better. This CDR3 is built from 13 residues. Germline lookup yields CDR1 SSHAT and CDR2 FNYEAQ (reference sequence). The CDR3 loop reads CASSLDRFTEQYF. In nucleotides, the CDR3 is TGTGCCAGCAGCCTGGACAGGTTTACCGAGCAGTACTTC.

This clonotype was seen repeatedly, ten times or more. The CDR3 reads CASNPSRDSDYEQYF. CDR3 DNA: TGTGCCTCTAACCCCAGCAGAGACAGCGACTACGAGCAGTACTTC. The V call is TRBV10-3, the J call TRBJ2-7, with a possible D match to TRBD1 (5 bases). From germline, CDR1 is ENHRY and CDR2 SYGVKD. The CDR3 contains 15 residues. Trimming shortened V by 11 bases and J by 3 bases, and 23 bases separated the two germline ends.

This clonotype was found a few times. A read error may produce the germline difference seen at one junction end. CDR3 sequence (DNA): TGCAGTGCTATAACAGGGACGGGGGATGGCCACACCTTC. Translating gives CSAITGTGDGHTF. The rearrangement joins TRBV20-1 to TRBJ1-2; perhaps TRBD1 as D (6 bases). CDR1 and CDR2 (germline): DFQATT, SNEGSKA (reference sequence). This CDR3 comprises 13 residues.

This clonotype was seen a single time. Germline and junction disagree at one end, which may indicate a read error. The chain is built from TRBV2 and TRBJ2-1; TRBD2 aligns across 7 bases. CDR3 length equals 13 residues. CDR1 and CDR2 (germline): SNHLY, FYNNEI. Here the CDR3 reads CASSGGSYNELFF. The DNA of the CDR3 is TGTGCCAGCAGTGGCGGGAGCTACAATGAGCTGTTCTTC.

This clonotype has at least ten counts. The chain carries TRBV2 and TRBJ1-5; 7 bases agree with TRBD1. The CDR3 runs to 13 residues. Germline CDR1 is SNHLY and CDR2 is FYNNEI. V gave up 4 bases and J gave up 7 bases; unmatched junction bases: 4. The CDR3 DNA reads TGTGCCAGCAGTGGCCAGGGGGAACAGCCCCAGCATTTT. It specifies CASSGQGEQPQHF.

The V and J genes are TRBV24-1 and TRBJ2-2; D possibly corresponds to TRBD2 (7 bases). Germline-derived CDR1 and CDR2 are KGHDR and SFDVKD. V was pared by 4 bases and J by 4 bases, with 9 bases between. The length of the CDR3 is 14 residues. The CDR3 DNA reads TGTGCCACCAGTGAGGGGGGGCCCACCGGGGAGCTGTTTTTT. As protein: CATSEGGPTGELFF.

The rearrangement uses TRBV18 and TRBJ2-1; D is ambiguous. Germline V gene sequence: CDR1 KGHSH, CDR2 LQKENI. Trimming stripped 1 base from V and 2 bases from J, with 15 bases between. This CDR3 spans 17 amino acids. The DNA of the CDR3 is TGTGCCAGCTCACCACGGGATGTCGGAATAGCCTACAATGAGCAGTTCTTC. It translates to CASSPRDVGIAYNEQFF.

This clonotype was recorded a few times. The chain employs TRBV6-5 and TRBJ2-2; D is undetermined. The V gene lost 6 bases and the J gene lost 0 bases, with 11 bases spanning the gap. Per germline, CDR1 MNHEY and CDR2 SVGAGI. CDR3 length equals 15 residues. The CDR3 bases are TGTGCCAGCAGCCATTATCTGACGAACACCGGGGAGCTGTTTTTT. Translating gives CASSHYLTNTGELFF.

The V gene is TRBV6-1, the J gene TRBJ2-1; D is unresolved. Near its end, the DNA agrees better with TRBJ2-7, so the J call may be wrong. CDR3 length equals 14 residues. The V gene's germline CDR1 is MNHNS and CDR2 SASEGT. The CDR3 reads CASSEVQAPYEQYF. The CDR3 nucleotides read TGTGCCAGCAGTGAAGTGCAGGCGCCCTACGAGCAGTACTTC.

A few counts support this clonotype. This chain joins TRBV28 and TRBJ1-2; D remains ambiguous. Germline CDR1 and CDR2: MDHEN and SYDVKM. The CDR3 has 14 residues. Deletions cut 3 bases from V and 5 bases from J, with 13 bases between. CDR3: CASSFLTQYYGYTF. CDR3 DNA sequence: TGTGCCAGCAGTTTTCTGACACAGTATTATGGCTACACCTTC.